This TCR beta chain was documented in a study of T cells after somatic rescue of genetic block. Sequencing was performed with immunoSEQ multiplex PCR; in TCRdb, only in-frame clones are kept and a portion is missing. This table has 110,000 or so clones, 75% to 95% appearing once. This receptor was obtained from a woman aged 18-29 years. Source material: peripheral blood mononuclear cells (PBMCs).

The CDR3 loop reads CASRPTGYHTDTQYF. Written as DNA, the CDR3 is TGTGCCAGCAGACCTACAGGGTATCACACAGATACGCAGTATTTT. The rearrangement uses TRBV25-1 and TRBJ2-3, with D possibly TRBD1 on 6 matching bases. V lost 6 bases and J 2 bases, leaving 15 bases between the germline ends. CDR3 length equals 15 residues. Germline values: CDR1 MGHDK, CDR2 SYGVNS. The full variable domain, with the rest looked up from reference TRBV25-1 and TRBJ2-3, is EADIYQTPRYLVIGTGKKITLECSQTMGHDKMYWYQQDPGMELHLIHYSYGVNSTEKGDLSSESTVSRIRTEHFPLTLESARPSHTSQYLCASRPTGYHTDTQYFGPGTRLTVL.